The rows below give T cell receptor beta chains drawn from one sample of a study of blood T cells in healthy people across ages. One entry per CDR3 protein, called by TCRdb with MiXCR from the 5' RACE reads. Of about 630,000 distinct CDR3 sequences listed, roughly 21% are singletons. The sequenced sample consisted of blood. These TCRs come from a man aged 65 to 79 in good health. CDR3s include the opening cysteine and the closing phenylalanine or tryptophan. A D gene is named only where the DNA matches it firmly. Clone size is given for some rows only: seen once, a few or many times, or a class if the clone is expanded.

TRBJ1-1	TRBV11-2	few	NA	15	CASSLEDYTGTEAFF	TGTGCCAGCAGCTTAGAGGACTACACGGGAACTGAAGCTTTCTTT
TRBJ2-5	TRBV2	few	TRBD1	14	CASSGRQGQETQYF	TGTGCCAGCAGTGGACGACAGGGGCAAGAGACCCAGTACTTC
TRBJ2-1	TRBV20-1	few	NA	13	CSVDGTTYNEQFF	TGCAGTGTCGACGGGACAACCTACAATGAGCAGTTCTTC
TRBJ1-4	TRBV27	NA	TRBD1	16	CASSSPGRGRDEKLFF	TGTGCCAGCAGTTCTCCCGGCAGGGGGCGGGATGAAAAACTGTTTTTT
TRBJ2-2	TRBV20-1	few	TRBD2	19	CSARDPIRRASGYTGELFF	TGCAGTGCTAGAGATCCAATTCGTAGGGCTAGCGGGTACACCGGGGAGCTGTTTTTT
TRBJ2-6	TRBV7-9	few	NA	17	CASSLSTFPSGANVLTF	TGTGCCAGCAGCTTGTCCACGTTCCCCTCTGGGGCCAACGTCCTGACTTTC
TRBJ2-7	TRBV10-3	NA	NA	13	CATADQLSYEQYF	TGTGCCACCGCGGACCAACTCTCCTACGAGCAGTACTTC
TRBJ2-2	TRBV20-1	NA	TRBD1	14	CSASQAGGTGELFF	TGCAGTGCTAGTCAAGCAGGGGGAACCGGGGAGCTGTTTTTT
TRBJ2-3	TRBV28	few	TRBD1	18	CASSPGQGKSLHPDTQYF	TGTGCCAGCAGTCCGGGACAGGGCAAATCACTCCATCCAGATACGCAGTATTTT
TRBJ2-5	TRBV20-1	NA	NA	15	CSAILSSRPEETQYF	TGCAGTGCTATTTTATCCAGTCGACCGGAAGAGACCCAGTACTTC
TRBJ2-2	TRBV7-3	many	TRBD2	15	CASSPGTRDTGELFF	TGTGCCAGCAGCCCCGGGACTAGGGACACCGGGGAGCTGTTTTTT
TRBJ2-1	TRBV6-1	NA	TRBD1	14	CASSKDRVRNGQFF	TGTGCCAGCAGTAAAGACAGGGTTCGAAATGGGCAGTTCTTC
TRBJ1-2	TRBV6-5	NA	NA	15	CASSSTKRGDYGYTF	TGTGCCAGCAGTTCCACGAAGAGGGGGGACTATGGCTACACCTTC
TRBJ2-1	TRBV29-1	NA	NA	13	CSVERAGHNEQFF	TGCAGCGTTGAAAGGGCGGGGCACAATGAGCAGTTCTTC
TRBJ1-4	TRBV2	NA	NA	12	CASSAYRTELFF	TGTGCCAGCAGCGCCTATAGAACTGAACTGTTTTTT
TRBJ1-1	TRBV5-4	NA	NA	15	CASSWSGGLNTEAFF	TGTGCCAGCAGCTGGAGTGGGGGGCTGAACACTGAAGCTTTCTTT
TRBJ1-5	TRBV20-1	few	NA	15	CSARIPGKDNQPQHF	TGCAGTGCTAGAATCCCCGGGAAAGACAATCAGCCCCAGCATTTT
TRBJ1-2	TRBV7-9	NA	TRBD1	15	CASSLESRTGPGYTF	TGTGCCAGCAGCTTAGAGAGTAGGACAGGGCCTGGCTACACCTTC
TRBJ1-2	TRBV20-1	few	NA	15	CSAATKQGANYGYTF	TGCAGTGCTGCTACCAAACAGGGAGCCAACTATGGCTACACCTTC
TRBJ2-2	TRBV27	few	TRBD1	16	CASRPRGQGNTGELFF	TGTGCCAGCAGACCGAGGGGACAGGGGAACACCGGGGAGCTGTTTTTT
TRBJ2-3	TRBV7-8	few	NA	15	CASSFGNPSTDTQYF	TGTGCCAGCAGCTTTGGGAATCCTAGCACAGATACGCAGTATTTT
TRBJ2-7	TRBV20-1	NA	TRBD2	12	CSAQRDLYEQYF	TGCAGTGCTCAGCGGGACCTCTACGAGCAGTACTTC
TRBJ2-1	TRBV6-5	NA	NA	18	CASSYSAKMRDVHDEQFF	TGTGCCAGCAGTTACTCGGCTAAGATGCGGGACGTACACGATGAGCAGTTCTTC
TRBJ2-7	TRBV10-3	few	TRBD2	15	CAMASSSGRVYEQYF	TGTGCCATGGCCTCCTCTAGCGGGAGGGTGTACGAGCAGTACTTC
TRBJ2-3	TRBV20-1	few	TRBD2	16	CSARTGTSGRPDTQYF	TGCAGTGCACGGACCGGGACTAGCGGGAGGCCAGATACGCAGTATTTT
TRBJ2-7	TRBV18	NA	NA	14	CASSPREGGDEQYF	TGTGCCAGCTCACCAAGAGAGGGGGGAGACGAGCAGTACTTC
TRBJ1-5	TRBV7-9	NA	TRBD1	15	CASSPQGASNQPQHF	TGTGCCAGCAGCCCACAGGGGGCTTCCAATCAGCCCCAGCATTTT
TRBJ2-1	TRBV20-1	NA	TRBD2	16	CSARSRTSSISPEQFF	TGCAGTGCTAGATCTCGGACTAGCTCGATCTCTCCTGAGCAGTTCTTC
TRBJ2-3	TRBV27	NA	TRBD2	15	CASTGLAGDTDTQYF	TGTGCCAGCACCGGACTGGCGGGAGATACAGATACGCAGTATTTT
TRBJ2-1	TRBV11-2	NA	NA	15	CASSLSAVSYNEQFF	TGTGCCAGCAGCTTATCGGCGGTCTCCTACAATGAGCAGTTCTTC
TRBJ2-5	TRBV9	few	NA	13	CASSVVNEETQYF	TGTGCCAGCAGCGTAGTGAACGAGGAGACCCAGTACTTC
TRBJ1-4	TRBV6-6	NA	NA	14	CASSKTGHQEKLFF	TGTGCCAGCAGTAAAACAGGACACCAAGAAAAACTGTTTTTT
TRBJ1-5	TRBV20-1	few	TRBD1	14	CSATRQGGNQPQHF	TGCAGTGCTACCAGACAGGGGGGAAATCAGCCCCAGCATTTT
TRBJ2-1	TRBV9	NA	TRBD2	15	CASSVQAGGYNEQFF	TGTGCCAGCAGCGTCCAAGCGGGAGGGTACAATGAGCAGTTCTTC
TRBJ2-5	TRBV21-1	few	NA	12	CASTPSNWEQYF	TGTGCCAGCACCCCCAGCAATTGGGAGCAGTACTTC
TRBJ2-1	TRBV7-8	few	TRBD2	18	CASSLGVQRGGSYNEQFF	TGTGCCAGCAGCTTAGGGGTCCAGCGGGGGGGTAGCTACAATGAGCAGTTCTTC
TRBJ2-7	TRBV12-3/TRBV12-4	NA	TRBD1	17	CASSLGAGTGRTYEQYF	TGTGCCAGCAGTTTAGGGGCCGGGACAGGGAGGACCTACGAGCAGTACTTC
TRBJ2-5	TRBV5-1	NA	TRBD2	16	CASSLGGTSGQETQYF	TGCGCCAGCAGCTTGGGGGGGACTAGCGGACAAGAGACCCAGTACTTC
TRBJ1-3	TRBV4-2	NA	NA	16	CASSQDGSAAGNTIYF	TGTGCCAGCAGCCAAGATGGGTCGGCTGCCGGAAACACCATATATTTT
TRBJ2-7	TRBV7-9	few	NA	15	CASSLGSGYSYEQYF	TGTGCCAGCAGCTTAGGTAGCGGATACTCCTACGAGCAGTACTTC
TRBJ1-2	TRBV7-3	NA	NA	15	CASSLGVGPLYGYTF	TGTGCCAGCAGCCTGGGGGTAGGACCATTGTATGGCTACACCTTC
TRBJ2-1	TRBV24-1	NA	TRBD2	16	CATSERGLTGGGEQFF	TGTGCCACCAGTGAACGTGGACTAACGGGAGGCGGTGAGCAGTTCTTC
TRBJ2-7	TRBV9	NA	NA	14	CASSVGWLASEQYF	TGTGCCAGCAGCGTAGGTTGGCTAGCGAGCGAGCAGTACTTC
TRBJ2-2	TRBV2	few	TRBD2	17	CASSVTEREPDTGELFF	TGTGCCAGCAGTGTAACGGAGCGGGAACCGGACACCGGGGAGCTGTTTTTT
TRBJ2-1	TRBV20-1	NA	TRBD2	16	CSARDPGASGVAEQFF	TGCAGTGCTAGAGATCCGGGAGCTAGCGGGGTCGCTGAGCAGTTCTTC
TRBJ2-3	TRBV21-1	NA	NA	17	CASSKKQQRIITDTQYF	TGTGCCAGCAGCAAAAAGCAACAGCGAATAATTACAGATACGCAGTATTTT
TRBJ2-5	TRBV29-1	few	NA	13	CSVDLGTGYEQYF	NA
TRBJ2-2	TRBV19	few	NA	15	CASSTRTGGTGELFF	TGTGCCAGTAGTACACGGACCGGCGGAACCGGGGAGCTGTTTTTT